The next 26 T cell receptor beta chains were all read from a single sample in a study of blood T cell repertoires in COVID-19. Produced via immunoSEQ multiplex PCR; TCRdb's table is partial and in-frame only. The profile shows some 290,000 clones, about 90% of them singletons. The sequenced sample consisted of peripheral blood. The receptor source for this set is a woman aged 40 to 49 with COVID-19, enrolled during active disease.

The rearrangement uses TRBV6-5 and TRBJ1-1; D gene unclear. Germline V CDR1 and CDR2: MNHEY, SVGAGI. Deletions cut 7 bases from V and 0 bases from J, with 9 bases between. The CDR3 sequence is 13 residues long. The CDR3 bases are TGTGCCAGCATTCAACACGTGAACACTGAAGCTTTCTTT. Encoded protein: CASIQHVNTEAFF.

The chain employs TRBV7-2 and TRBJ2-7, with D possibly being TRBD1 (5 bases). CDR1 and CDR2 (germline): SGHTA, FQGNSA. V shed 4 bases and J shed 2 bases, with 12 bases lying between them. This CDR3 has 14 residues. The CDR3 region has the DNA TGTGCCAGCAGCTGGACAACCTCCACCTACGAGCAGTACTTC. It is translated as CASSWTTSTYEQYF.

The chain joins TRBV5-1 to TRBJ2-5; TRBD2 might be the D (6 bases). V dropped 4 bases and J dropped 3 bases, with 16 bases sitting between them. Germline CDR1 is SGHRS and CDR2 is YFSETQ. CDR3 length equals 15 residues. In DNA form, the CDR3 reads TGCGCCAGCAGCCTAACCGGGACGGGGGAAGAGACCCAGTACTTC. Its protein product is CASSLTGTGEETQYF.

This clone was counted only a few times. V usage is TRBV28 and J usage is TRBJ1-3; D is uncertain. V was shortened by 4 bases and J by 0 bases, with 25 bases between the two germline ends. Germline CDR1 MDHEN, CDR2 SYDVKM. The CDR3 extends over 20 amino acids. CDR3 coding DNA: TGTGCCAGCAGTTCGACTACCATCGTAGCCGGACGTAGCTCTGGAAACACCATATATTTT. Translated, it gives CASSSTTIVAGRSSGNTIYF.

The chain employs TRBV7-8 and TRBJ1-3; TRBD1 matches 8 bases. CDR3 size: 16 residues. The V and J ends lost 6 bases and 0 bases, in that order; junction bases with no gene match: 7. CDR1 SGHVS and CDR2 FQNEAQ come from the germline V gene. CDR3: CASSSPGGHSGNTIYF. CDR3 DNA sequence: TGTGCCAGCAGTTCTCCAGGGGGCCACTCTGGAAACACCATATATTTT.

The CDR3 reads CASSLDRLAGVWTYEQYF. The DNA for the CDR3 is TGTGCCAGCAGCCTAGACCGACTAGCGGGAGTGTGGACCTACGAGCAGTACTTC. The rearrangement links TRBV5-5 to TRBJ2-7, with 12 nucleotides matching TRBD2. The CDR3 has 18 residues. Germline V gives CDR1 SGHKS, CDR2 YYEKEE (reference sequence). The junction had 13 bases not matched to a gene; V was cut back by 4 bases and J by 2 bases. Based on the CDR3 plus reference TRBV5-5 and TRBJ2-7, the full variable domain is DAGVTQSPTHLIKTRGQQVTLRCSPISGHKSVSWYQQVLGQGPQFIFQYYEKEERGRGNFPDRFSARQFPNYSSELNVNALLLGDSALYLCASSLDRLAGVWTYEQYFGPGTRLTVT.

The gene calls are TRBV5-1 and TRBJ1-4, with D uncertain. Germline CDR1 reads SGHRS; CDR2 reads YFSETQ. The CDR3 totals 11 residues. V was trimmed by 0 bases and J by 11 bases, leaving 5 bases between them. For the CDR3, the DNA is TGCGCCAGCAGCTTGGGGGAGAAACTGTTTTTT. It yields the protein CASSLGEKLFF.

The V gene is TRBV5-5, the J gene TRBJ2-2; the match to TRBD1 covers 7 bases. Trimming cost V 4 bases and J 0 bases; bases outside gene matches: 6. Germline CDR1 SGHKS, CDR2 YYEKEE (reference sequence). This CDR3 spans 16 amino acids. The CDR3 nucleotides read TGTGCCAGCAGCCTGACCGGGACAGCGAACACCGGGGAGCTGTTTTTT. It yields the protein CASSLTGTANTGELFF. The whole variable domain, filled in from reference TRBV5-5 and TRBJ2-2, reads DAGVTQSPTHLIKTRGQQVTLRCSPISGHKSVSWYQQVLGQGPQFIFQYYEKEERGRGNFPDRFSARQFPNYSSELNVNALLLGDSALYLCASSLTGTANTGELFFGEGSRLTVL.

The V call is TRBV5-6, the J call TRBJ2-7; D gene ambiguous. Trimming took 0 bases from V and 7 from J, leaving 20 bases between them. The CDR3 totals 16 residues. CDR1 is SGHDT and CDR2 is YYEEEE in the germline V gene. CDR3: CASSLVGRPGLQEQYF. The CDR3 nucleotides are TGTGCCAGCAGCTTGGTGGGCCGACCTGGGCTCCAGGAGCAGTACTTC.

The chain has TRBV18 and TRBJ1-1; 7 positions match TRBD1. The CDR3 spans 13 residues. The V and J ends lost 3 bases and 5 bases, in that order; junction bases with no gene match: 3. CDR1 and CDR2 from the germline V gene are KGHSH and LQKENI. CDR3 in DNA: TGTGCCAGCTCACCGACAGGGAATACTGAAGCTTTCTTT. This gives the protein CASSPTGNTEAFF.

V usage is TRBV7-6 and J usage is TRBJ1-2, with D possibly being TRBD1 (5 bases). The CDR3 extends over 15 amino acids. The germline CDR1 and CDR2 sequences are SGHVS and FNYEAQ. V was cut by 1 base and J by 8 bases, with 17 bases left in between. The CDR3 is CASSLGREGAEGYTF. CDR3 coding DNA: TGTGCCAGCAGCTTAGGACGCGAAGGGGCCGAGGGCTACACCTTC.

The gene calls are TRBV4-1 and TRBJ1-5; D may be TRBD1 (6 bases). The V end was cut by 4 bases, the J end by 0 bases, with 19 bases between. Germline V CDR1 and CDR2: MGHRA, YSYEKL. The CDR3 is 18 amino acids. The CDR3 is CASSPTGTMGHSNQPQHF. Here the CDR3 DNA reads TGCGCCAGCAGCCCCACCGGGACAATGGGCCATAGCAATCAGCCCCAGCATTTT.

The gene calls are TRBV20-1 and TRBJ1-2, with D uncertain. CDR1 and CDR2 (germline): DFQATT, SNEGSKA (reference sequence). The CDR3 extends over 10 amino acids. The DNA of the CDR3 is TGCAGCCCAACGGGGAGTGGCTACACCTTC. This codes for CSPTGSGYTF.

The rearrangement links TRBV7-2 to TRBJ1-2, with TRBD1 identical over 7 bases. The CDR3 contains 14 residues. Trimming cost V 6 bases and J 8 bases; bases outside gene matches: 12. Germline CDR1 is SGHTA and CDR2 is FQGNSA. The CDR3 coding sequence is TGTGCCAGCAGTCCCGACAGGGTCGCCTTCGGCTACACCTTC. It is translated as CASSPDRVAFGYTF.

The V gene is TRBV19, the J gene TRBJ1-5, with 9 bases matching TRBD1. The V and J ends lost 3 bases and 7 bases, in that order; junction bases with no gene match: 4. Germline V gene data show CDR1 as LNHDA and CDR2 as SQIVND (reference sequence). The CDR3 has 14 residues. CDR3 region: CASSIWDREQPQHF. CDR3 DNA: TGTGCCAGTAGTATCTGGGACAGGGAACAGCCCCAGCATTTT.

A remark on this clone: Other DNA variants within this sample encode the same CDR3. The chain carries TRBV5-1 and TRBJ2-3; no firm D call. V lost 2 bases, J lost 0 bases, and 10 bases lay in between. CDR1 and CDR2 from the germline V gene are SGHRS and YFSETQ. CDR3 length equals 15 residues. CDR3 sequence: CASSFGGTSTDTQYF. CDR3 sequence (DNA): TGCGCCAGCAGCTTTGGCGGAACTAGCACAGATACGCAGTATTTT.

This chain connects TRBV7-9 to TRBJ2-7; TRBD2 might be the D (7 bases). The CDR3 runs to 15 residues. Germline V gene data show CDR1 as SEHNR and CDR2 as FQNEAQ (reference sequence). V was cut by 1 base and J by 4 bases, with 14 bases left in between. CDR3 DNA: TGTGCCAGCAGCTTAGTCGAGGGGGGAGGGTACGAGCAGTACTTC. Protein: CASSLVEGGGYEQYF.

This chain connects TRBV4-1 to TRBJ2-2; D is perhaps TRBD1 (6 bases). Germline values: CDR1 MGHRA, CDR2 YSYEKL. The V gene lost 4 bases and the J gene lost 4 bases, with 25 bases spanning the gap. This CDR3 is built from 19 residues. The CDR3 region is CASSLQLVQQGSGTGELFF. CDR3 sequence (DNA): TGCGCCAGCAGCCTGCAGCTGGTACAACAGGGATCGGGCACCGGGGAGCTGTTTTTT.

This rearrangement joins TRBV6-2 or TRBV6-3 to TRBJ1-2; 7 bases line up with TRBD1. Germline V gene lookup returns CDR1 MNHEY and CDR2 SVGEGT. Unmatched junction bases numbered 4, after V lost 6 bases and J lost 6 bases. The CDR3 length is 12 residues. The CDR3 DNA reads TGTGCCAGCAGCCAAGGGACAGATGGCTACACCTTC. Translating it yields CASSQGTDGYTF.

This clone was observed a handful of times. The CDR3 protein is CASSFTRRGSYNSPLHF. The CDR3 DNA sequence: TGTGCCAGCAGCTTCACTCGACGGGGCTCCTATAATTCACCCCTCCACTTT. The chain is built from TRBV11-2 and TRBJ1-6, with D uncertain. Germline V gene data show CDR1 as SGHAT and CDR2 as FQNNGV. V was trimmed by 3 bases and J by 0 bases, leaving 12 bases between them. The CDR3 consists of 17 residues.

This chain connects TRBV6-5 to TRBJ2-1; 14 bases match TRBD2. This CDR3 spans 15 amino acids. V dropped 6 bases and J dropped 7; count of bases not matched to a gene: 5. CDR1 and CDR2 (germline): MNHEY, SVGAGI. DNA of the CDR3: TGTGCCAGCAGGCCCGGGACTAGCGGGAGTAATGAGCAGTTCTTC. This sequence encodes CASRPGTSGSNEQFF.

This rearrangement joins TRBV10-3 to TRBJ1-1; D uncertain. Looked up from germline, CDR1 is ENHRY and CDR2 is SYGVKD. V was shortened by 6 bases and J by 4 bases, with 12 bases between the two germline ends. The CDR3 contains 13 residues. In DNA, the CDR3 is TGTGCCATCAGCATAGTTATTGGCACTGAAGCTTTCTTT. It yields the protein CAISIVIGTEAFF.

CDR3 amino acids: CASSTSGGSYNEQFF. For the CDR3, the DNA is TGTGCCAGCAGCACTAGCGGGGGGAGTTACAATGAGCAGTTCTTC. V is TRBV6-4 and J is TRBJ2-1, with 12 bases that match TRBD2. The length of the CDR3 is 15 residues. J lost 4 bases, V lost 6 bases, and 4 bases had no gene match. Germline V CDR1 and CDR2: MRHNA, SNTAGT.

This sequence joins TRBV6-5 and TRBJ2-7; 9 bases line up with TRBD1. With V trimmed by 7 bases and J by 2 bases, 3 bases remained unmatched. Germline CDR1 reads MNHEY; CDR2 reads SVGAGI. CDR3 length: 13 residues. The CDR3 DNA is TGTGCCAGCACCCGGGACAGGGCCTACGAGCAGTACTTC. Encoded protein: CASTRDRAYEQYF.

The chain couples TRBV9 to TRBJ1-5; TRBD1 might be the D (6 bases). V was shortened by 2 bases and J by 3 bases, with 9 bases between the two germline ends. The CDR3 length is 14 residues. CDR1 SGDLS and CDR2 YYNGEE come from the germline V gene. The DNA for the CDR3 is TGTGCCAGCAGCGTGGGGGACACCAATCAGCCCCAGCATTTT. Its protein is CASSVGDTNQPQHF.

The chain combines TRBV6-5 with TRBJ1-4; TRBD1 matches at 8 bases. Germline trimming cut 6 bases from V and 9 bases from J; bases unmatched to any gene: 9. The CDR3 sequence is 14 residues long. Germline V gene data show CDR1 as MNHEY and CDR2 as SVGAGI. CDR3: CASSYGQGLQKLFF. The CDR3 DNA sequence: TGTGCCAGCAGCTACGGACAGGGTTTGCAAAAACTGTTTTTT.